The 21 T cell receptor beta chains listed next were all sequenced from one sample in a study of Ad26.COV2.S vaccination and SARS-CoV-2 variants. Data came from immunoSEQ multiplex PCR; TCRdb stores just in-frame clones and leaves some out. The table has roughly 700,000 clones, roughly 90% seen once. The treatment was: around 19 received Ad26.COV2.S at low or high dose, single or two shots; about 5 received placebo; per-sample allocation not given. Material that was analyzed had been drawn on day 63 after the first vaccine or placebo injection. This sample comprised peripheral blood, obtained in a trial of Ad26.COV2.S vaccine versus placebo. Every receptor here comes from a person aged 18-60 years who received the Ad26.COV2.S COVID-19 vaccine or a placebo.

The genes are TRBV2 and TRBJ1-4, with TRBD1 matching over 8 bases. The CDR3 covers 15 residues. Trimming cost V 1 base and J 8 bases; bases outside gene matches: 6. Per the germline V gene, CDR1 is SNHLY and CDR2 is FYNNEI. CDR3 residues: CASSEVQGAGEKLFF. CDR3 nucleotide sequence: TGTGCCAGCAGTGAAGTCCAGGGGGCGGGGGAAAAACTGTTTTTT. Filled out from reference TRBV2 and TRBJ1-4, the complete variable domain reads EPEVTQTPSHQVTQMGQEVILRCVPISNHLYFYWYRQILGQKVEFLVSFYNNEISEKSEIFDDQFSVERPDGSNFTLKIRSTKLEDSAMYFCASSEVQGAGEKLFFGSGTQLSVL.

V is TRBV4-2 and J is TRBJ2-1, with TRBD2 matching 13 bases. This CDR3 is built from 18 residues. Trimming removed 4 bases from V and 3 bases from J; junction bases left unmatched: 9. Germline V CDR1 and CDR2: LGHNA, YNFKEQ. The CDR3 loop is CASSPRTSGSLIYNEQFF. In DNA, the CDR3 is TGTGCCAGCAGCCCGCGGACTAGCGGGAGTCTTATCTACAATGAGCAGTTCTTC.

This clone occurred once. V usage is TRBV5-1 and J usage is TRBJ1-2; D perhaps matches TRBD1 (6 bases). V lost 4 bases to trimming and J lost 2 bases, with 18 bases between them. Germline V lookup: CDR1 SGHRS, CDR2 YFSETQ. The CDR3 sequence is 16 residues long. CDR3 coding DNA: TGCGCCAGCAGCGCCGACAGGATTCCTACCAACTATGGCTACACCTTC. It codes for CASSADRIPTNYGYTF.

The rearrangement links TRBV5-4 to TRBJ2-7; a weak D match, TRBD1 (5 bases). Germline CDR1 reads SGHNT; CDR2 reads YYREEE (reference sequence). V was pared by 0 bases and J by 6 bases, with 13 bases between. The CDR3 is 14 amino acids. The CDR3 here is CASSLVQGVSEQYF. CDR3 DNA: TGTGCCAGCAGCTTGGTTCAGGGCGTCAGCGAGCAGTACTTC.

This chain uses TRBV3-1 (or the pseudogene TRBV3-2) with TRBJ1-1; D is undetermined. This CDR3 contains 15 residues. The V and J ends lost 1 base and 5 bases respectively, with 14 bases between them. Germline V gene lookup returns CDR1 LGHDT and CDR2 YNNKEL (reference sequence). The CDR3, as DNA: TGTGCCAGCAGCCAAGCTCCGGGAGCGGGAACTGAAGCTTTCTTT. Translating gives CASSQAPGAGTEAFF.

The chain is built from TRBV19 and TRBJ2-7; TRBD2 agrees at 8 bases. Germline V gene lookup returns CDR1 LNHDA and CDR2 SQIVND (reference sequence). This CDR3 spans 16 amino acids. Unmatched junction bases numbered 11, after V lost 4 bases and J lost 3 bases. The CDR3 protein is CASSKALGLGIYEQYF. The CDR3 DNA reads as TGTGCCAGTAGTAAGGCGTTGGGACTAGGGATCTACGAGCAGTACTTC.

The gene calls are TRBV5-1 and TRBJ1-2; the D gene is possibly TRBD1 (5 bases). This CDR3 is built from 14 residues. V lost 1 base and J lost 6, with 13 bases in between. CDR1 SGHRS and CDR2 YFSETQ come from the germline V gene. The CDR3 loop is CASSLSLTEDGYTF. The DNA of the CDR3 is TGCGCCAGCAGCTTGTCTCTGACAGAGGATGGCTACACCTTC.

This chain links TRBV6-5 with TRBJ1-5; D gene uncertain. CDR3 length: 13 residues. CDR1 is MNHEY, CDR2 SVGAGI, per germline. The V and J ends lost 8 bases and 0 bases respectively, with 8 bases between them. The DNA of the CDR3 is TGTGCCAGCGGTCGCTATAGCAATCAGCCCCAGCATTTT. This encodes CASGRYSNQPQHF.

This chain joins TRBV19 and TRBJ1-2, with TRBD1 identical over 7 bases. The junction had 6 bases not matched to a gene; V was cut back by 1 base and J by 1 base. Germline V lookup: CDR1 LNHDA, CDR2 SQIVND (reference sequence). This CDR3 contains 16 residues. The CDR3 region is CASSIGGGKGNYGYTF. The CDR3 coding sequence is TGTGCCAGTAGTATAGGAGGGGGCAAGGGTAACTATGGCTACACCTTC.

The rearrangement joins TRBV5-1 to TRBJ2-7; tentative D call: TRBD2 (6 bases). This CDR3 is built from 16 residues. CDR1 SGHRS and CDR2 YFSETQ come from the germline V gene. V was clipped by 0 bases and J by 2 bases, with 15 bases between them. The CDR3 DNA follows: TGCGCCAGCAGCTTGGATTCGGGAGTAAGAACCTACGAGCAGTACTTC. Translated: CASSLDSGVRTYEQYF. The full variable domain, completed using reference TRBV5-1 and TRBJ2-7, is KAGVTQTPRYLIKTRGQQVTLSCSPISGHRSVSWYQQTPGQGLQFLFEYFSETQRNKGNFPGRFSGRQFSNSRSEMNVSTLELGDSALYLCASSLDSGVRTYEQYFGPGTRLTVT.

The chain couples TRBV6-6 to TRBJ2-7; 14 bases align to TRBD2. The CDR3 extends over 16 amino acids. With V trimmed by 4 bases and J by 4 bases, 6 bases remained unmatched. Germline V gene sequence: CDR1 MNHNY, CDR2 SVGAGI (reference sequence). CDR3 sequence (DNA): TGTGCCAGCAGTTCTGGACTAGCGGGAGGATCATACGAGCAGTACTTC. Residues: CASSSGLAGGSYEQYF.

The rearrangement links TRBV7-9 to TRBJ1-5, with a tentative D call TRBD1 (5 bases). V was clipped by 5 bases and J by 7 bases, with 18 bases between them. CDR1 is SEHNR and CDR2 is FQNEAQ in the germline V gene (reference sequence). There are 15 residues in the CDR3. The CDR3 DNA follows: TGTGCCAGCAGCCGGGACCTTGGCGAAAACCAGCCCCAGCATTTT. It specifies CASSRDLGENQPQHF.

This chain uses TRBV9 with TRBJ1-4; perhaps TRBD1 as D (5 bases). Trimming left V 3 bases short and J 7 bases short, with 13 bases between. The CDR3 extends over 14 amino acids. Germline V gene lookup returns CDR1 SGDLS and CDR2 YYNGEE. The CDR3 region is CASSAGGFSEKLFF. The DNA for the CDR3 is TGTGCCAGCAGCGCGGGGGGGTTCAGTGAAAAACTGTTTTTT.

This clone appeared a single time. The rearrangement joins TRBV3-1 (or the pseudogene TRBV3-2) to TRBJ1-2; no clear D. The ends were cut back, 3 bases at V and 1 base at J, with 9 bases in the middle. Germline V gene data show CDR1 as LGHDT and CDR2 as YNNKEL (reference sequence). The CDR3 is 14 residues long. CDR3 DNA sequence: TGTGCCAGCAGCCATTCCCCTCTTAACTATGGCTACACCTTC. Translated: CASSHSPLNYGYTF.

This chain uses TRBV15 with TRBJ2-4; TRBD2 agrees at 7 bases. This CDR3 is built from 20 residues. The V and J ends lost 1 base and 0 bases, in that order; junction bases with no gene match: 15. Germline V gene sequence: CDR1 LNHNV, CDR2 YYDKDF (reference sequence). This CDR3 is CATSRVKLSGMLLAKNIQYF. For the CDR3, the DNA is TGTGCCACCAGCAGAGTAAAACTGAGCGGGATGCTGTTAGCCAAAAACATTCAGTACTTC.

The rearrangement joins TRBV4-3 to TRBJ1-2; D ambiguous. Trimming stripped 0 bases from V and 3 bases from J, with 11 bases between. Germline V lookup: CDR1 LGHNA, CDR2 YSLEER. The CDR3 is made up of 15 amino acids. The CDR3 DNA reads as TGCGCCAGCAGCCAAGATGTAGCCCGAGACTATGGCTACACCTTC. It yields the protein CASSQDVARDYGYTF.

This rearrangement joins TRBV7-9 to TRBJ1-4, with TRBD1 matching 7 bases. The junction had 17 bases not matched to a gene; V was cut back by 5 bases and J by 5 bases. Germline CDR1 reads SEHNR; CDR2 reads FQNEAQ (reference sequence). CDR3 length equals 18 residues. CDR3 DNA: TGTGCCAGCAGCCCGAGAGGGGGACAGTCCCGCGACAATGAAAAACTGTTTTTT. Protein: CASSPRGGQSRDNEKLFF.

The table lists this clone with a count of one. J is TRBJ2-2 and V is TRBV24-1; no clear D gene. CDR1 is KGHDR, CDR2 SFDVKD, per germline. V was shortened by 0 bases and J by 5 bases, with 6 bases between the two germline ends. The CDR3 loop spans 14 amino acids. In DNA, the CDR3 is TGTGCCACCAGTGATTTGCCAACTACCGGGGAGCTGTTTTTT. Translating gives CATSDLPTTGELFF.

This clone was found once. CDR3 DNA sequence: TGTGCCACACGATCCGGGACGGACTACGAGCAGTACTTC. Translating it yields CATRSGTDYEQYF. V usage is TRBV10-3 and J usage is TRBJ2-7; the D call may be TRBD1 or TRBD2 (5 bases each). CDR3 length: 13 residues. Germline values: CDR1 ENHRY, CDR2 SYGVKD. Trimming stripped 10 bases from V and 3 bases from J, with 16 bases between.

The chain links TRBV6-5 to TRBJ2-7; a possible D gene is TRBD2 (5 bases). CDR3 length equals 14 residues. CDR1 MNHEY and CDR2 SVGAGI come from the germline V gene. V lost 7 bases and J lost 1, with 14 bases in between. CDR3 in DNA: TGTGCCAGCACTAATCGTCCGGGATCCTACGAGCAGTACTTC. The encoded protein is CASTNRPGSYEQYF.

The chain joins TRBV19 to TRBJ1-1; D unclear. The V and J ends lost 6 bases and 3 bases respectively, with 11 bases between them. Germline-derived CDR1 and CDR2 are LNHDA and SQIVND (reference sequence). This CDR3 comprises 13 residues. The CDR3 loop is CASRPREYTEAFF. The CDR3 bases are TGTGCCAGTAGGCCGCGCGAATACACTGAAGCTTTCTTT.